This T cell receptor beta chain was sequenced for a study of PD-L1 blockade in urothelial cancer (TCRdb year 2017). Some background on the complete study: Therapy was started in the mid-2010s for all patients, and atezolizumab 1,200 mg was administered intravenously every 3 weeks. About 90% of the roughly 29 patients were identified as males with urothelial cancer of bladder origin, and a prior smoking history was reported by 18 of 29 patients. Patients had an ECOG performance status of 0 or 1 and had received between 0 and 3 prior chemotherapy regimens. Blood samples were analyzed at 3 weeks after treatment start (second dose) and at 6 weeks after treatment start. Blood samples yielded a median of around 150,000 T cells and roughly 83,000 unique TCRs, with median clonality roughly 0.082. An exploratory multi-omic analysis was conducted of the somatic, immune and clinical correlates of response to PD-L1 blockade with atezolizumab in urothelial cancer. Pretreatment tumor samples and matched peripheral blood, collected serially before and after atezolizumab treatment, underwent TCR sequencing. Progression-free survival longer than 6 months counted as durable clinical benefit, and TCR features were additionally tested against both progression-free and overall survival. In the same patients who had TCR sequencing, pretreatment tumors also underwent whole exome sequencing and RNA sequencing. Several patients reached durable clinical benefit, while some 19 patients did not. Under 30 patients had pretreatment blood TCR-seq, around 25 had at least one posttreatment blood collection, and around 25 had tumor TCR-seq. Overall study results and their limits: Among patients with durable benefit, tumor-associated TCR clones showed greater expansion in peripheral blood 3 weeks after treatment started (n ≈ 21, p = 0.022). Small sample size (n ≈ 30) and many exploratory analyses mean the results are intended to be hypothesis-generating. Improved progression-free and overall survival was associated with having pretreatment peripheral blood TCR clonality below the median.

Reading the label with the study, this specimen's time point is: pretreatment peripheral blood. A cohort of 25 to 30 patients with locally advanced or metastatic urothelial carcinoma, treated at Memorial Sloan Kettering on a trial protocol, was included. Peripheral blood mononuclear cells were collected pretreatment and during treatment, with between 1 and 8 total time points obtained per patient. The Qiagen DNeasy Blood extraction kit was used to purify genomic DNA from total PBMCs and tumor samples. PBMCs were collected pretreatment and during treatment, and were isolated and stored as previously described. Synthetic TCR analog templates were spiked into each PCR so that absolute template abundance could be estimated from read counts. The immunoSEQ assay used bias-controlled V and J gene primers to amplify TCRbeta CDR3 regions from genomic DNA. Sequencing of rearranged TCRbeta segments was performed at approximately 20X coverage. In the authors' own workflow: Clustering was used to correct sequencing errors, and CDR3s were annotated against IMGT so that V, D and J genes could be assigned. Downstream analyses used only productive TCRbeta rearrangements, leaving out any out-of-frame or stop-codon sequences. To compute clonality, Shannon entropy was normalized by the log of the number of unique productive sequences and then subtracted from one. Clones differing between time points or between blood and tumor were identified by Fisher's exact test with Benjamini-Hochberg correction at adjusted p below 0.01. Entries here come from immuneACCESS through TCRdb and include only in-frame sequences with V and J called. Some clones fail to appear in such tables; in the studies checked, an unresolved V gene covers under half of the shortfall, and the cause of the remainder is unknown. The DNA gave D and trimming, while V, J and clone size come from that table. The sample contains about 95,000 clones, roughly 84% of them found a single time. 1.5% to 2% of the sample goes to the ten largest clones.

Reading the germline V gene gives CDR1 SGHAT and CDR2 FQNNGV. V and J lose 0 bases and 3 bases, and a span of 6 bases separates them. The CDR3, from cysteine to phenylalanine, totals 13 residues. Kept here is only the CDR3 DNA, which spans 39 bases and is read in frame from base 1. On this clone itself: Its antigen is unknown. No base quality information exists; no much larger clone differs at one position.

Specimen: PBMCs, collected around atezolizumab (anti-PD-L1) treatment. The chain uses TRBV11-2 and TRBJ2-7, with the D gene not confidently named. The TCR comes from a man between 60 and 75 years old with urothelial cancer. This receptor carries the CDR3 CASSLEWSYEQYF. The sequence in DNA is TGTGCCAGCAGCTTAGAGTGGAGCTACGAGCAGTACTTC.